These T cell receptor beta chains were read from a single sample in a study of blood T cell repertoires in COVID-19. TCRdb keeps only in-frame clones here, not all; method: immunoSEQ multiplex PCR. The sample lists roughly 230,000 clones, around four fifths occurring once. The sample consisted of peripheral blood. The receptors stem from an elderly woman with COVID-19, enrolled during active disease. Each CDR3 is given with its conserved first and last residue. Fields, in order: D gene, clone size, J gene, V gene, CDR3 protein, CDR3 DNA. D genes are given only for firm matches. Not every row has a clone size; where given, it reads once, few, many or a size class.

D gene: -; clone size: -; J gene: TRBJ2-3; V gene: TRBV6-6; CDR3 protein: CASSSGLPPDTQYF; CDR3 DNA: TGTGCCAGCAGTTCGGGGTTGCCCCCAGATACGCAGTATTTT
D gene: TRBD1; clone size: -; J gene: TRBJ2-1; V gene: TRBV6-2/TRBV6-3; CDR3 protein: CASSYVKGQSFAEQFF; CDR3 DNA: TGTGCCAGCAGTTACGTGAAGGGACAGTCGTTCGCTGAGCAGTTCTTC
D gene: TRBD1; clone size: few; J gene: TRBJ1-1; V gene: TRBV27; CDR3 protein: CASSFSGGMGNTEAFF; CDR3 DNA: TGTGCCAGCAGTTTTTCAGGGGGCATGGGGAACACTGAAGCTTTCTTT
D gene: TRBD2; clone size: once; J gene: TRBJ2-2; V gene: TRBV11-3; CDR3 protein: CASSFGGVTGELFF; CDR3 DNA: TGTGCCAGCAGCTTCGGGGGGGTCACCGGGGAGCTGTTTTTT
D gene: -; clone size: -; J gene: TRBJ2-5; V gene: TRBV19; CDR3 protein: CASSIGRGQETQYF; CDR3 DNA: TGTGCCAGTAGTATCGGCAGGGGACAAGAGACCCAGTACTTC
D gene: -; clone size: -; J gene: TRBJ1-2; V gene: TRBV28; CDR3 protein: CASVQSNYGYTF; CDR3 DNA: TGTGCCAGCGTACAGTCTAACTATGGCTACACCTTC
D gene: -; clone size: -; J gene: TRBJ1-1; V gene: TRBV5-1; CDR3 protein: CASSSDPGEGTEAFF; CDR3 DNA: TGCGCCAGCAGCTCGGACCCCGGGGAGGGCACTGAAGCTTTCTTT
D gene: -; clone size: -; J gene: TRBJ2-1; V gene: TRBV10-3; CDR3 protein: CAISESMVDNEQFF; CDR3 DNA: TGTGCCATCAGTGAGTCGATGGTAGACAATGAGCAGTTCTTC
D gene: TRBD1; clone size: -; J gene: TRBJ1-1; V gene: TRBV18; CDR3 protein: CASSPGTGGDTEAFF; CDR3 DNA: TGTGCCAGCTCACCTGGGACAGGGGGTGACACTGAAGCTTTCTTT
D gene: TRBD1; clone size: -; J gene: TRBJ1-1; V gene: TRBV6-5; CDR3 protein: CASRSGTANTEAFF; CDR3 DNA: TGTGCCAGCAGGTCGGGGACAGCGAACACTGAAGCTTTCTTT
D gene: -; clone size: -; J gene: TRBJ1-5; V gene: TRBV7-8; CDR3 protein: CASSLGRGFQPQHF; CDR3 DNA: TGTGCCAGCAGCTTAGGTCGGGGATTCCAGCCCCAGCATTTT
D gene: TRBD1; clone size: -; J gene: TRBJ1-5; V gene: TRBV28; CDR3 protein: CASSLVRDSQPQHF; CDR3 DNA: TGTGCCAGCAGTTTGGTCCGGGACAGCCAGCCCCAGCATTTT
D gene: TRBD1; clone size: -; J gene: TRBJ1-2; V gene: TRBV11-3; CDR3 protein: CASRHNRGQGGYTF; CDR3 DNA: TGTGCCAGCAGACATAACAGGGGGCAGGGTGGCTACACCTTC
D gene: TRBD2; clone size: -; J gene: TRBJ2-1; V gene: TRBV27; CDR3 protein: CASSSGSGGSYNEQFF; CDR3 DNA: TGTGCCAGCAGCTCCGGTAGCGGGGGTTCCTACAATGAGCAGTTCTTC
D gene: TRBD2; clone size: -; J gene: TRBJ2-3; V gene: TRBV6-2/TRBV6-3; CDR3 protein: CASSFVAGGITDTQYF; CDR3 DNA: TGTGCCAGCAGTTTCGTAGCGGGGGGGATCACAGATACGCAGTATTTT
D gene: TRBD2; clone size: few; J gene: TRBJ2-2; V gene: TRBV19; CDR3 protein: CASRPGLGSGELFF; CDR3 DNA: TGTGCCAGTAGGCCGGGACTAGGATCCGGGGAGCTGTTTTTT
D gene: TRBD1; clone size: once; J gene: TRBJ1-6; V gene: TRBV25-1; CDR3 protein: CASRNVEGASSPLHF; CDR3 DNA: TGTGCCAGCAGGAATGTGGAGGGGGCGAGTTCACCCCTCCACTTT
D gene: -; clone size: -; J gene: TRBJ2-3; V gene: TRBV4-1; CDR3 protein: CASSQETGGGTDTQYF; CDR3 DNA: TGCGCCAGCAGCCAAGAAACGGGGGGCGGCACAGATACGCAGTATTTT
D gene: TRBD1; clone size: -; J gene: TRBJ1-5; V gene: TRBV5-1; CDR3 protein: CASSLSGTGQQPQHF; CDR3 DNA: TGCGCCAGCAGCTTGTCGGGGACAGGGCAACAGCCCCAGCATTTT
D gene: -; clone size: -; J gene: TRBJ1-5; V gene: TRBV3-1/TRBV3-2; CDR3 protein: CASSQGAYSNQPQHF; CDR3 DNA: TGTGCCAGCAGCCAAGGGGCTTATAGCAATCAGCCCCAGCATTTT
D gene: -; clone size: -; J gene: TRBJ1-2; V gene: TRBV6-1; CDR3 protein: CASSESGQSNYGYTF; CDR3 DNA: TGTGCCAGCAGTGAATCCGGACAGTCTAACTATGGCTACACCTTC
D gene: -; clone size: -; J gene: TRBJ1-1; V gene: TRBV10-3; CDR3 protein: CAIRRDTLNTEAFF; CDR3 DNA: TGTGCCATCAGGAGGGACACTTTGAACACTGAAGCTTTCTTT
D gene: -; clone size: -; J gene: TRBJ1-1; V gene: TRBV6-2/TRBV6-3; CDR3 protein: CASSYRGQNTEAFF; CDR3 DNA: TGTGCCAGCAGTTACCGGGGACAGAACACTGAAGCTTTCTTT
D gene: -; clone size: -; J gene: TRBJ1-2; V gene: TRBV6-5; CDR3 protein: CASSYQREGYGYTF; CDR3 DNA: TGTGCCAGCAGTTACCAGAGGGAGGGCTATGGCTACACCTTC
D gene: TRBD1; clone size: -; J gene: TRBJ1-5; V gene: TRBV28; CDR3 protein: CASSPSGTGNQPQHF; CDR3 DNA: TGTGCCAGCAGCCCCTCCGGGACAGGGAATCAGCCCCAGCATTTT
D gene: -; clone size: -; J gene: TRBJ1-6; V gene: TRBV10-2; CDR3 protein: CASRDTGNSPLHF; CDR3 DNA: TGCGCCAGCAGAGATACAGGAAATTCACCCCTCCACTTT
D gene: -; clone size: -; J gene: TRBJ1-2; V gene: TRBV28; CDR3 protein: CASSFPLGQNYGYTF; CDR3 DNA: TGTGCCAGCAGTTTTCCCCTGGGCCAGAACTATGGCTACACCTTC
D gene: -; clone size: -; J gene: TRBJ1-2; V gene: TRBV27; CDR3 protein: CASTRTGGPNYGYTF; CDR3 DNA: TGTGCCAGCACAAGGACGGGGGGTCCTAACTATGGCTACACCTTC
D gene: TRBD1; clone size: -; J gene: TRBJ2-7; V gene: TRBV6-1; CDR3 protein: CASSEVPYRGTGVPYEQYF; CDR3 DNA: TGTGCCAGCAGTGAAGTGCCCTACAGGGGGACAGGGGTTCCCTACGAGCAGTACTTC
D gene: -; clone size: -; J gene: TRBJ1-2; V gene: TRBV4-2; CDR3 protein: CASSQDSPGEGDGYTF; CDR3 DNA: TGTGCCAGCAGCCAAGATTCCCCGGGTGAAGGGGATGGCTACACCTTC
D gene: -; clone size: -; J gene: TRBJ2-5; V gene: TRBV19; CDR3 protein: CASIPGEGEGRGQETQYF; CDR3 DNA: TGTGCCAGTATCCCCGGGGAGGGGGAGGGTAGGGGCCAAGAGACCCAGTACTTC
D gene: TRBD1; clone size: -; J gene: TRBJ1-2; V gene: TRBV5-4; CDR3 protein: CASSLAPDRGAGYTF; CDR3 DNA: TGTGCCAGCAGCTTGGCGCCCGACAGGGGCGCGGGCTACACCTTC
D gene: TRBD2; clone size: -; J gene: TRBJ2-2; V gene: TRBV3-1/TRBV3-2; CDR3 protein: CASSHLAGRGTGELFF; CDR3 DNA: TGTGCCAGCAGCCATCTAGCGGGGAGGGGCACCGGGGAGCTGTTTTTT
D gene: TRBD1; clone size: -; J gene: TRBJ1-3; V gene: TRBV19; CDR3 protein: CASTPGTGGRNTIYF; CDR3 DNA: TGTGCCAGTACTCCCGGGACAGGGGGACGAAACACCATATATTTT
D gene: TRBD1; clone size: few; J gene: TRBJ1-2; V gene: TRBV9; CDR3 protein: CASSVGNRGANYGYTF; CDR3 DNA: TGTGCCAGCAGCGTAGGGAACAGGGGGGCGAACTATGGCTACACCTTC
D gene: TRBD1; clone size: once; J gene: TRBJ1-6; V gene: TRBV18; CDR3 protein: CASSPLDRGNNSPLHF; CDR3 DNA: TGTGCCAGCTCACCGCTAGACAGGGGAAATAATTCACCCCTCCACTTT
D gene: TRBD1; clone size: few; J gene: TRBJ1-3; V gene: TRBV18; CDR3 protein: CASSPTTGLEGNTIYF; CDR3 DNA: TGTGCCAGCTCGCCTACGACAGGGCTGGAGGGAAACACCATATATTTT
D gene: -; clone size: -; J gene: TRBJ1-2; V gene: TRBV7-6; CDR3 protein: CASSPGGGFYGYTF; CDR3 DNA: TGTGCCAGCAGCCCAGGAGGCGGGTTCTATGGCTACACCTTC
D gene: -; clone size: -; J gene: TRBJ1-3; V gene: TRBV4-2; CDR3 protein: CASSQDMSVTGNTIYF; CDR3 DNA: TGTGCCAGCAGCCAAGATATGTCGGTGACAGGAAACACCATATATTTT
D gene: -; clone size: -; J gene: TRBJ2-7; V gene: TRBV3-1/TRBV3-2; CDR3 protein: CASSQGHKNEQYF; CDR3 DNA: TGTGCCAGCAGCCAGGGACACAAGAACGAGCAGTACTTC
D gene: TRBD1; clone size: -; J gene: TRBJ2-2; V gene: TRBV29-1; CDR3 protein: CSVEPGQGTGELFF; CDR3 DNA: TGCAGCGTTGAGCCGGGACAGGGTACCGGGGAGCTGTTTTTT
D gene: -; clone size: -; J gene: TRBJ1-1; V gene: TRBV2; CDR3 protein: CASAGQMNTEAFF; CDR3 DNA: TGTGCCAGCGCTGGACAGATGAACACTGAAGCTTTCTTT
D gene: TRBD2; clone size: -; J gene: TRBJ2-2; V gene: TRBV18; CDR3 protein: CASSPAQAGVSTGELFF; CDR3 DNA: TGTGCCAGCTCACCAGCCCAAGCGGGGGTCTCCACCGGGGAGCTGTTTTTT
D gene: TRBD2; clone size: -; J gene: TRBJ2-1; V gene: TRBV10-3; CDR3 protein: CAISSSGTSADEQFF; CDR3 DNA: TGTGCCATCAGTTCTTCCGGGACTAGCGCCGATGAGCAGTTCTTC
D gene: TRBD1; clone size: -; J gene: TRBJ2-1; V gene: TRBV6-5; CDR3 protein: CASRRDRGVDEQFF; CDR3 DNA: TGTGCCAGCAGGCGGGACAGGGGCGTTGATGAGCAGTTCTTC
D gene: -; clone size: once; J gene: TRBJ1-2; V gene: TRBV6-5; CDR3 protein: CASTENRVYGYTF; CDR3 DNA: TGTGCCAGCACGGAAAACCGGGTCTATGGCTACACCTTC
D gene: -; clone size: few; J gene: TRBJ1-4; V gene: TRBV6-6; CDR3 protein: CASSYSEGNEKLFF; CDR3 DNA: TGTGCCAGCAGTTACTCGGAGGGTAATGAAAAACTGTTTTTT
D gene: -; clone size: -; J gene: TRBJ1-2; V gene: TRBV3-1/TRBV3-2; CDR3 protein: CASSLGHGYTF; CDR3 DNA: TGTGCCAGCAGCCTTGGGCATGGCTACACCTTC
D gene: -; clone size: -; J gene: TRBJ1-2; V gene: TRBV6-5; CDR3 protein: CASSYSTAGGGYTF; CDR3 DNA: TGTGCCAGCAGTTACTCGACGGCGGGGGGTGGCTACACCTTC
D gene: -; clone size: -; J gene: TRBJ2-4; V gene: TRBV3-1/TRBV3-2; CDR3 protein: CASSQEAGTKNIQYF; CDR3 DNA: TGTGCCAGCAGCCAAGAAGCGGGTACCAAAAACATTCAGTACTTC
D gene: -; clone size: -; J gene: TRBJ2-6; V gene: TRBV27; CDR3 protein: CASSKTGIQASGANVLTF; CDR3 DNA: TGTGCCAGCAGTAAAACAGGGATCCAGGCCTCTGGGGCCAACGTCCTGACTTTC
D gene: -; clone size: -; J gene: TRBJ1-4; V gene: TRBV10-2; CDR3 protein: CASSPQGTNEKLFF; CDR3 DNA: TGCGCCAGCAGTCCACAGGGAACTAATGAAAAACTGTTTTTT
D gene: TRBD2; clone size: -; J gene: TRBJ2-3; V gene: TRBV3-1/TRBV3-2; CDR3 protein: CASSQSGGALDTQYF; CDR3 DNA: TGTGCCAGCAGCCAATCCGGGGGGGCCTTAGATACGCAGTATTTT
D gene: TRBD1; clone size: few; J gene: TRBJ2-1; V gene: TRBV11-2; CDR3 protein: CASSASGTGKMDEQFF; CDR3 DNA: TGTGCCAGCAGTGCCTCCGGGACAGGGAAAATGGATGAGCAGTTCTTC
D gene: -; clone size: -; J gene: TRBJ2-7; V gene: TRBV18; CDR3 protein: CASSPRDLAEQYF; CDR3 DNA: TGTGCCAGCTCACCCCGGGACTTGGCCGAGCAGTACTTC
D gene: TRBD1; clone size: -; J gene: TRBJ1-2; V gene: TRBV27; CDR3 protein: CASSLSIGEDRHTF; CDR3 DNA: TGTGCCAGCAGTTTATCGATTGGTGAGGACAGGCACACCTTC
D gene: TRBD2; clone size: -; J gene: TRBJ2-1; V gene: TRBV4-2; CDR3 protein: CASSQDWEAGGRNEQFF; CDR3 DNA: TGTGCCAGCAGCCAAGATTGGGAAGCGGGGGGGCGCAATGAGCAGTTCTTC